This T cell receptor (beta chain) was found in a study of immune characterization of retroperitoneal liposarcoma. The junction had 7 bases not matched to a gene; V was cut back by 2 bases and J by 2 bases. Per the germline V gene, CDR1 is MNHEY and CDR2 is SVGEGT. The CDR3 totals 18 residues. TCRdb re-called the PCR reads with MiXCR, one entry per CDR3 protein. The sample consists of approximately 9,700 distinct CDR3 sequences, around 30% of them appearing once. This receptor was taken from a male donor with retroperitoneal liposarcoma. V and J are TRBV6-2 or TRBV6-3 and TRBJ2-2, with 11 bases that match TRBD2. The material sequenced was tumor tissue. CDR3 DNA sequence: TGTGCCAGCAGTTACCGCGGGCTAGCGGGAGGTAACACCGGGGAGCTGTTTTTT. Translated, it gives CASSYRGLAGGNTGELFF.